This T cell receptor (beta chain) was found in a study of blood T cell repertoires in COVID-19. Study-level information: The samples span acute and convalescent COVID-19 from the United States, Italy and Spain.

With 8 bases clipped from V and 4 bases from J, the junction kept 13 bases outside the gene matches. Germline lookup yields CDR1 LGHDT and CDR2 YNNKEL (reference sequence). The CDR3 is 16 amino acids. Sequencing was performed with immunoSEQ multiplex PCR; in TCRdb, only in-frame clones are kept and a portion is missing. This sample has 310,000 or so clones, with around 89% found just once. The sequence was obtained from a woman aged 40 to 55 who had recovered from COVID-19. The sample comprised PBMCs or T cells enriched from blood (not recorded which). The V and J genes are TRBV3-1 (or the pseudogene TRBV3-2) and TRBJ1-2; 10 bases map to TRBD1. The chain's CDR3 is CASRPTGGGLRYGYTF. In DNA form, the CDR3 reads TGTGCCAGCCGGCCGACAGGGGGCGGTCTTCGCTATGGCTACACCTTC.